These T cell receptor beta chains were read from a single sample in a study of T cells in Graves' hyperthyroidism and ophthalmopathy. TCRdb itself ran the multiplex PCR reads through MiXCR, one entry per CDR3 protein. The table has 45,000 to 50,000 distinct CDR3 sequences, more than 40% seen once. Specimen: peripheral blood or thyroid tissue (not recorded which). The receptors come from a woman aged 50 to 60 with Graves' hyperthyroidism. CDR3s include the opening cysteine and the closing phenylalanine or tryptophan. A D gene is named only where the DNA matches it firmly. A clone size is listed for some rows: how often the clone was seen (once, few, many), or a class if it is expanded.

v_gene: TRBV5-5; j_gene: TRBJ2-5; abundance: once; d_gene: TRBD2; CDR3aa: CASSLASGSEETQYF; CDR3nt: TGTGCCAGCAGCTTGGCTAGCGGGAGCGAAGAGACCCAGTACTTC
v_gene: TRBV29-1; j_gene: TRBJ1-2; abundance: NA; d_gene: NA; CDR3aa: CSGGGDYGYTF; CDR3nt: TGCAGCGGAGGAGGGGACTATGGCTACACCTTC
v_gene: TRBV5-5; j_gene: TRBJ2-7; abundance: NA; d_gene: TRBD1; CDR3aa: CASSTDRGTYEQYF; CDR3nt: TGTGCCAGCAGCACGGACAGGGGGACCTACGAGCAGTACTTC
v_gene: TRBV29-1; j_gene: TRBJ1-1; abundance: NA; d_gene: TRBD1; CDR3aa: CSVGGTGRMNTEAFF; CDR3nt: TGCAGCGTTGGGGGGACAGGTCGGATGAACACTGAAGCTTTCTTT
v_gene: TRBV29-1; j_gene: TRBJ2-5; abundance: medium-sized; d_gene: TRBD1; CDR3aa: CSVDDRDVRETQYF; CDR3nt: TGCAGCGTCGATGACAGGGATGTGCGAGAGACCCAGTACTTC
v_gene: TRBV20-1; j_gene: TRBJ1-4; abundance: many; d_gene: NA; CDR3aa: CSARRSQTTNEKLFF; CDR3nt: TGCAGTGCTAGACGCAGTCAGACAACTAATGAAAAACTGTTTTTT
v_gene: TRBV10-3; j_gene: TRBJ1-6; abundance: few; d_gene: NA; CDR3aa: CAISGQLYSPLHF; CDR3nt: TGTGCCATCAGTGGACAGCTATATTCACCCCTCCACTTT
v_gene: TRBV10-3; j_gene: TRBJ2-7; abundance: NA; d_gene: TRBD1; CDR3aa: CAIRGQAYEQYF; CDR3nt: TGTGCCATCAGGGGACAGGCGTACGAGCAGTACTTC
v_gene: TRBV7-8; j_gene: TRBJ2-1; abundance: many; d_gene: TRBD2; CDR3aa: CASSFTVAGVNNEQFF; CDR3nt: TGTGCCAGCAGCTTTACGGTAGCGGGAGTAAACAATGAGCAGTTCTTC
v_gene: TRBV9; j_gene: TRBJ2-7; abundance: many; d_gene: NA; CDR3aa: CASSVDGSPSYEQYF; CDR3nt: TGTGCCAGCAGCGTAGACGGGAGTCCCTCCTACGAGCAGTACTTC
v_gene: TRBV3-1; j_gene: TRBJ2-5; abundance: NA; d_gene: NA; CDR3aa: CASSTGTQYF; CDR3nt: TGTGCCAGCAGCACCGGGACCCAGTACTTC
v_gene: TRBV6-1; j_gene: TRBJ1-1; abundance: many; d_gene: NA; CDR3aa: CASIQGLLEGTEAFF; CDR3nt: TGTGCCAGCATTCAGGGGTTGTTGGAGGGCACTGAAGCTTTCTTT
v_gene: TRBV7-2; j_gene: TRBJ2-7; abundance: NA; d_gene: TRBD2; CDR3aa: CASSFPGLGPYEQYF; CDR3nt: TGTGCCAGCAGCTTTCCGGGACTAGGCCCCTACGAGCAGTACTTC
v_gene: TRBV4-3; j_gene: TRBJ2-7; abundance: many; d_gene: NA; CDR3aa: CASSPGTGTHYEQYF; CDR3nt: TGCGCCAGCAGCCCCGGAACAGGGACCCACTACGAGCAGTACTTC
v_gene: TRBV20-1; j_gene: TRBJ2-7; abundance: NA; d_gene: TRBD1; CDR3aa: CSAKQGPQGYEQYF; CDR3nt: TGCAGTGCTAAACAGGGGCCCCAGGGCTACGAGCAGTACTTC
v_gene: TRBV7-2; j_gene: TRBJ1-6; abundance: many; d_gene: NA; CDR3aa: CTSSSNRNSPLHF; CDR3nt: TGTACCAGCAGCTCCAACAGAAATTCACCCCTCCACTTT
v_gene: TRBV7-2; j_gene: TRBJ1-1; abundance: NA; d_gene: NA; CDR3aa: CASTVGSTEAFF; CDR3nt: TGTGCCAGCACCGTAGGGTCCACTGAAGCTTTCTTT
v_gene: TRBV20-1; j_gene: TRBJ1-5; abundance: many; d_gene: TRBD1; CDR3aa: CSARPLGPGTGVQPQHF; CDR3nt: TGCAGTGCTAGACCCCTGGGCCCCGGGACAGGGGTTCAGCCCCAGCATTTT
v_gene: TRBV4-3; j_gene: TRBJ2-7; abundance: many; d_gene: NA; CDR3aa: CASSQGLGPYEQYF; CDR3nt: TGCGCCAGCAGCCAAGGGTTGGGGCCCTACGAGCAGTACTTC
v_gene: TRBV25-1; j_gene: TRBJ2-7; abundance: NA; d_gene: NA; CDR3aa: CASNGGQGNLNEQYF; CDR3nt: TGTGCCAGCAACGGGGGGCAGGGAAATTTGAACGAGCAGTACTTC
v_gene: TRBV11-2; j_gene: TRBJ1-2; abundance: NA; d_gene: NA; CDR3aa: CASSLDRGYTF; CDR3nt: TGTGCCAGCAGCTTAGACAGGGGCTACACCTTC
v_gene: TRBV10-3; j_gene: TRBJ1-1; abundance: many; d_gene: NA; CDR3aa: CASKSDRWTEAFF; CDR3nt: TGTGCCAGCAAATCCGACAGGTGGACTGAAGCTTTCTTT
v_gene: TRBV7-9; j_gene: TRBJ2-7; abundance: many; d_gene: NA; CDR3aa: CASSLVTYEQYF; CDR3nt: TGTGCCAGCAGCTTAGTAACCTACGAGCAGTACTTC
v_gene: TRBV9; j_gene: TRBJ2-2; abundance: NA; d_gene: NA; CDR3aa: CASSAGDQTGELFF; CDR3nt: TGTGCCAGCAGCGCCGGGGACCAAACCGGGGAGCTGTTTTTT
v_gene: TRBV5-1; j_gene: TRBJ2-5; abundance: NA; d_gene: TRBD1; CDR3aa: CASSIQTGGSQETQYF; CDR3nt: TGCGCCAGCAGCATTCAGACAGGGGGATCCCAAGAGACCCAGTACTTC
v_gene: TRBV4-2; j_gene: TRBJ1-1; abundance: many; d_gene: NA; CDR3aa: CASSQDRGHLGAFF; CDR3nt: TGTGCCAGCAGCCAAGATCGGGGACACCTGGGCGCTTTCTTT
v_gene: TRBV9; j_gene: TRBJ2-5; abundance: NA; d_gene: TRBD2; CDR3aa: CASSVDSGSSETQYF; CDR3nt: TGTGCCAGCAGCGTAGATAGCGGGAGTTCAGAGACCCAGTACTTC
v_gene: TRBV4-1; j_gene: TRBJ1-1; abundance: many; d_gene: NA; CDR3aa: CASSQGTGGSTEAFF; CDR3nt: TGCGCCAGCAGCCAAGGGACGGGGGGAAGCACTGAAGCTTTCTTT
v_gene: TRBV20-1; j_gene: TRBJ1-6; abundance: NA; d_gene: NA; CDR3aa: CSARIQGGNSPLHF; CDR3nt: TGCAGTGCTAGAATCCAGGGCGGCAATTCACCCCTCCACTTT
v_gene: TRBV29-1; j_gene: TRBJ2-7; abundance: NA; d_gene: NA; CDR3aa: CSILGQMTSYEQYF; CDR3nt: TGCAGCATCCTAGGACAGATGACCTCCTACGAGCAGTACTTC
v_gene: TRBV20-1; j_gene: TRBJ2-5; abundance: NA; d_gene: TRBD2; CDR3aa: CSASPLAGHQETQYF; CDR3nt: TGCAGTGCTAGCCCTCTAGCGGGACACCAAGAGACCCAGTACTTC
v_gene: TRBV5-4; j_gene: TRBJ2-7; abundance: NA; d_gene: TRBD1; CDR3aa: CASSLGTGRQEQYF; CDR3nt: TGTGCCAGCAGCTTGGGGACAGGGAGGCAAGAGCAGTACTTC
v_gene: TRBV28; j_gene: TRBJ2-5; abundance: many; d_gene: TRBD1; CDR3aa: CASSPNPTGGAETQYF; CDR3nt: TGTGCCAGCAGCCCCAACCCGACAGGGGGCGCGGAGACCCAGTACTTC
v_gene: TRBV2; j_gene: TRBJ2-3; abundance: NA; d_gene: NA; CDR3aa: CASSSRQASDTQYF; CDR3nt: TGTGCCAGCAGTAGTAGACAGGCTAGTGATACGCAGTATTTT
v_gene: TRBV7-2; j_gene: TRBJ1-5; abundance: NA; d_gene: TRBD1; CDR3aa: CASSWTGAGNQPQHF; CDR3nt: TGTGCCAGCAGTTGGACAGGGGCGGGCAATCAGCCCCAGCATTTT
v_gene: TRBV10-1; j_gene: TRBJ2-7; abundance: NA; d_gene: NA; CDR3aa: CASSVRPTDREQYF; CDR3nt: TGCGCCAGCAGTGTTAGGCCTACCGACCGGGAGCAGTACTTC
v_gene: TRBV7-3; j_gene: TRBJ2-5; abundance: NA; d_gene: NA; CDR3aa: CASSFQQGVQETQYF; CDR3nt: TGTGCCAGCAGCTTTCAACAGGGAGTCCAAGAGACCCAGTACTTC
v_gene: TRBV6-5; j_gene: TRBJ2-7; abundance: many; d_gene: TRBD2; CDR3aa: CASRPTSGPYEQYF; CDR3nt: TGTGCCAGCAGACCTACTAGCGGCCCCTACGAGCAGTACTTC
v_gene: TRBV2; j_gene: TRBJ2-3; abundance: NA; d_gene: TRBD1; CDR3aa: CASSEGDRGDTQYF; CDR3nt: TGTGCCAGCAGTGAGGGCGACAGGGGAGATACGCAGTATTTT
v_gene: TRBV7-9; j_gene: TRBJ1-2; abundance: NA; d_gene: TRBD1; CDR3aa: CASSRDRVFYGYTF; CDR3nt: TGTGCCAGCAGCCGGGACAGGGTGTTCTATGGCTACACCTTC
v_gene: TRBV25-1; j_gene: TRBJ1-2; abundance: NA; d_gene: NA; CDR3aa: CASSKGRDYGYTF; CDR3nt: TGTGCCAGCAGTAAGGGGAGGGACTATGGCTACACCTTC
v_gene: TRBV28; j_gene: TRBJ2-7; abundance: many; d_gene: NA; CDR3aa: CASSFSPRGSSYEQYF; CDR3nt: TGTGCCAGCAGTTTTTCTCCGAGGGGAAGCTCCTACGAGCAGTACTTC
v_gene: TRBV7-9; j_gene: TRBJ1-5; abundance: NA; d_gene: NA; CDR3aa: CASSADGGFFNQPQHF; CDR3nt: TGTGCCAGCAGCGCCGACGGGGGATTTTTCAATCAGCCCCAGCATTTT
v_gene: TRBV7-8; j_gene: TRBJ1-5; abundance: once; d_gene: TRBD1; CDR3aa: CASSSRDRGRYGNQPQHF; CDR3nt: TGTGCCAGCAGTTCCCGGGACAGGGGGCGGTATGGCAATCAGCCCCAGCATTTT
v_gene: TRBV20-1; j_gene: TRBJ2-7; abundance: NA; d_gene: TRBD2; CDR3aa: CSARPHTGGGAAEQYF; CDR3nt: TGCAGTGCTAGACCACACACGGGGGGGGGCGCGGCCGAGCAGTACTTC
v_gene: TRBV9; j_gene: TRBJ1-2; abundance: few; d_gene: NA; CDR3aa: CASSASGSGYTF; CDR3nt: TGTGCCAGCAGCGCTAGCGGGAGTGGCTACACCTTC
v_gene: TRBV30; j_gene: TRBJ1-5; abundance: NA; d_gene: NA; CDR3aa: CAWSVGSNQPQHF; CDR3nt: TGTGCCTGGAGTGTAGGTTCCAATCAGCCCCAGCATTTT
v_gene: TRBV9; j_gene: TRBJ2-2; abundance: many; d_gene: NA; CDR3aa: CASSVVEGRGTGELFF; CDR3nt: TGTGCCAGCAGCGTAGTCGAGGGGAGAGGAACCGGGGAGCTGTTTTTT
v_gene: TRBV6-2/TRBV6-3; j_gene: TRBJ1-5; abundance: many; d_gene: TRBD1; CDR3aa: CASRVIPGQGTNQPQHF; CDR3nt: TGTGCCAGCAGAGTAATCCCCGGACAGGGAACAAATCAGCCCCAGCATTTT
v_gene: TRBV7-3; j_gene: TRBJ1-4; abundance: NA; d_gene: NA; CDR3aa: CASSFRATNEKLFF; CDR3nt: TGTGCCAGCAGTTTCAGGGCAACTAATGAAAAACTGTTTTTT
v_gene: TRBV28; j_gene: TRBJ2-7; abundance: many; d_gene: TRBD1; CDR3aa: CASSSRGTGRSYEQYF; CDR3nt: TGTGCCAGCAGTAGCAGGGGGACAGGGCGCTCCTACGAGCAGTACTTC
v_gene: TRBV5-4; j_gene: TRBJ1-2; abundance: many; d_gene: NA; CDR3aa: CASSLEDSYGYTF; CDR3nt: TGTGCCAGCAGCTTGGAGGACAGCTATGGCTACACCTTC
v_gene: TRBV24-1; j_gene: TRBJ2-2; abundance: NA; d_gene: NA; CDR3aa: CATRAPRELFF; CDR3nt: TGTGCCACCAGGGCGCCCCGGGAGCTGTTTTTT
v_gene: TRBV28; j_gene: TRBJ1-2; abundance: many; d_gene: NA; CDR3aa: CAIHDAGRGYTF; CDR3nt: TGTGCCATACACGACGCGGGGAGAGGCTACACCTTC